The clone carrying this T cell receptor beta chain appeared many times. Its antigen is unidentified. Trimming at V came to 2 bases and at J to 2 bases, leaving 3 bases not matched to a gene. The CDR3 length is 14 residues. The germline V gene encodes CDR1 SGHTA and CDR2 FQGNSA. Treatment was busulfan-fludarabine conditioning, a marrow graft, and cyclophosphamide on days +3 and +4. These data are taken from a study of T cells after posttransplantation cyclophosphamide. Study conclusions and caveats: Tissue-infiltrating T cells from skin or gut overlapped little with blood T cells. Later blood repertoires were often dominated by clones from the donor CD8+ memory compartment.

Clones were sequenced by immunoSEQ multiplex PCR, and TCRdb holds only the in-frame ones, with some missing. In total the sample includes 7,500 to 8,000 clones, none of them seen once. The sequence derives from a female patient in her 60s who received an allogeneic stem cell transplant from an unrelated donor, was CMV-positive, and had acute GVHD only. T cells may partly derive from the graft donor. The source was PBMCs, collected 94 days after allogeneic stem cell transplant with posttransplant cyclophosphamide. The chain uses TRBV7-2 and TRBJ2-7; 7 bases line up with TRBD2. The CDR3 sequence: CASSLSGTAYEQYF. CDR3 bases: TGTGCCAGCAGCTTAAGCGGGACGGCCTACGAGCAGTACTTC.